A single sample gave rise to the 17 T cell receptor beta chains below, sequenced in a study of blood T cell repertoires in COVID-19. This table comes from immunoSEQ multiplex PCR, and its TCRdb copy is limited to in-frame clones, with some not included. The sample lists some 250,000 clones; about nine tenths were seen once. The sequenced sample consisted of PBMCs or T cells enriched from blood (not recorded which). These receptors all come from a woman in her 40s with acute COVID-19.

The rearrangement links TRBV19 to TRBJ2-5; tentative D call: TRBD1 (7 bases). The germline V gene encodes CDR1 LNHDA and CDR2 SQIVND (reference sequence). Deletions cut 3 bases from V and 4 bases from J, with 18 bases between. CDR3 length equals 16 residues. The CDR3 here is CASSMRGRGSLETQYF. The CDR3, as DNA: TGTGCCAGTAGTATGCGGGGCAGGGGGTCCTTAGAGACCCAGTACTTC.

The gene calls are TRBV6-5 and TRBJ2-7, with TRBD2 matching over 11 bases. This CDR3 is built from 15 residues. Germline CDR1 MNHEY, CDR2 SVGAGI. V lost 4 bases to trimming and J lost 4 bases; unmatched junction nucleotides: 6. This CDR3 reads CASSSTSGKGYEQYF. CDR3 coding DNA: TGTGCCAGCAGTTCGACTAGCGGGAAGGGATACGAGCAGTACTTC.

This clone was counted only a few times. CDR3 amino acids: CASSRGLAGGQETQYF. The CDR3 DNA reads TGTGCCAGCAGCCGGGGACTAGCGGGAGGGCAAGAGACCCAGTACTTC. The chain employs TRBV6-2 or TRBV6-3 and TRBJ2-5; 16 bases map to TRBD2. V shed 6 bases, J shed 2 bases, and the junction held 3 bases outside the gene matches. The CDR3 runs to 16 residues. Germline V CDR1 and CDR2: MNHEY, SVGEGT.

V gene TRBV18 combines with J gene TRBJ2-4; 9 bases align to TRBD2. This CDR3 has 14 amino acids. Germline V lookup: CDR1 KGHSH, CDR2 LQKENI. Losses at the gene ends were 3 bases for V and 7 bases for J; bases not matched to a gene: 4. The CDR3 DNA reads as TGTGCCAGCTCACCGGCGGGAGGGTCGAACATTCAGTACTTC. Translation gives CASSPAGGSNIQYF.

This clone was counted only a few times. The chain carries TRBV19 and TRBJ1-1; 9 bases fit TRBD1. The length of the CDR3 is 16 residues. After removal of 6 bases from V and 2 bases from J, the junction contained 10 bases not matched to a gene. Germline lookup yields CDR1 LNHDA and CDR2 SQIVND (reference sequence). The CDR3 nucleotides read TGTGCCAGTAGGGGACAGGGAGTGATACCTAACACTGAAGCTTTCTTT. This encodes CASRGQGVIPNTEAFF.

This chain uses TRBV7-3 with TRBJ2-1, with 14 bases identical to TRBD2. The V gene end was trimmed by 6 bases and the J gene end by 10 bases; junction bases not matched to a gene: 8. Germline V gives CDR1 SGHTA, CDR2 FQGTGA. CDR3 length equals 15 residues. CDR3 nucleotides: TGTGCCAGCAGGCAAAACGGACTAGCGGGAGGCGAGCAGTTCTTC. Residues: CASRQNGLAGGEQFF.

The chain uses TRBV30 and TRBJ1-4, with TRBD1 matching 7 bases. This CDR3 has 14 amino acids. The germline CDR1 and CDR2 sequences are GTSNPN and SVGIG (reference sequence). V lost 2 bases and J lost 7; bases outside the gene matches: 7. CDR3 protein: CAWSTGAIGEKLFF. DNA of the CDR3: TGTGCCTGGAGTACAGGGGCGATAGGTGAAAAACTGTTTTTT.

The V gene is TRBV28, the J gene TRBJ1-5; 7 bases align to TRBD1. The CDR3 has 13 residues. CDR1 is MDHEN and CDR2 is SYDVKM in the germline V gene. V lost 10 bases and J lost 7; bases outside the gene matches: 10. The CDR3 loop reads CATRRTGVQPQHF. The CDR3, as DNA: TGTGCCACCCGAAGGACAGGCGTCCAGCCCCAGCATTTT.

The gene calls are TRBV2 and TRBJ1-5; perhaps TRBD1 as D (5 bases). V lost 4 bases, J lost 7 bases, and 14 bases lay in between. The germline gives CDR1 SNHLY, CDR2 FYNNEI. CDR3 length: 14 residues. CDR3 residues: CASSGGGPAQPQHF. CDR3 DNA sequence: TGTGCCAGCAGTGGGGGGGGTCCGGCACAGCCCCAGCATTTT.

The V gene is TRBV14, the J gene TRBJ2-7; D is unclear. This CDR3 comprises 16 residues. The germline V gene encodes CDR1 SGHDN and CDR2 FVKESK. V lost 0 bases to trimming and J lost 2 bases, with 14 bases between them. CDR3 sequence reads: CASSQEPPLTPYEQYF. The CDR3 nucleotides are TGTGCCAGCAGCCAAGAGCCTCCACTCACCCCCTACGAGCAGTACTTC.

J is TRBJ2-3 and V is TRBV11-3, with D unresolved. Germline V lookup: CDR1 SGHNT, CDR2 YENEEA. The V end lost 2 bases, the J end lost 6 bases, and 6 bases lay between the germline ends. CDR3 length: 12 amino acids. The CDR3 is CASSLPSDTQYF. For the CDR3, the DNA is TGTGCCAGCAGCTTACCCTCGGATACGCAGTATTTT.

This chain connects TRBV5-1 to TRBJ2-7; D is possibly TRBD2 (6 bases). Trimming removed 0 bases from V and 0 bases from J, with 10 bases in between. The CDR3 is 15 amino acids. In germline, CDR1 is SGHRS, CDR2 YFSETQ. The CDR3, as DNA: TGCGCCAGCAGCTTGGGGGGGACTTACTCCTACGAGCAGTACTTC. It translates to CASSLGGTYSYEQYF.

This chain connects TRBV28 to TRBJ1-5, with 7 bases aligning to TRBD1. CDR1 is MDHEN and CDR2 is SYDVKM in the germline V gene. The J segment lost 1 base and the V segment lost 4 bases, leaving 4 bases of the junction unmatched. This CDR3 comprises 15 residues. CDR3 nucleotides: TGTGCCAGCAGTTCTCCGACAGGGAGCAATCAGCCCCAGCATTTT. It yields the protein CASSSPTGSNQPQHF. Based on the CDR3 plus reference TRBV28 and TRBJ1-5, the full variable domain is DVKVTQSSRYLVKRTGEKVFLECVQDMDHENMFWYRQDPGLGLRLIYFSYDVKMKEKGDIPEGYSVSREKKERFSLILESASTNQTSMYLCASSSPTGSNQPQHFGDGTRLSIL.

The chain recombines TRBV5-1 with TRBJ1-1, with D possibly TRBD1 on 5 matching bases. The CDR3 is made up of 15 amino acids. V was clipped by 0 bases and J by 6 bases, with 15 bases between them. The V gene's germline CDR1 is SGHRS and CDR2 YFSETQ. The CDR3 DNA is TGCGCCAGCAGCTTGGTTCTCGGGGGGTTACCTGAAGCTTTCTTT. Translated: CASSLVLGGLPEAFF.

The CDR3 here is CSVDLAGYNEQFF. The CDR3 DNA reads as TGCAGCGTTGATCTAGCTGGATACAATGAGCAGTTCTTC. The chain uses TRBV29-1 and TRBJ2-1; perhaps TRBD2 as D (5 bases). Germline CDR1 is SQVTM and CDR2 is ANQGSEA. The CDR3 runs to 13 residues. The V gene lost 3 bases and the J gene lost 4 bases, with 10 bases spanning the gap.

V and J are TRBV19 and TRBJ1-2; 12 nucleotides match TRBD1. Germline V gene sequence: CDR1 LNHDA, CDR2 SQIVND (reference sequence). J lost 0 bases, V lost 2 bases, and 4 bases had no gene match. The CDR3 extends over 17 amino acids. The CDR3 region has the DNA TGTGCCAGTAGTATAAAGGGACAGGGGGCGCCTAACTATGGCTACACCTTC. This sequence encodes CASSIKGQGAPNYGYTF.

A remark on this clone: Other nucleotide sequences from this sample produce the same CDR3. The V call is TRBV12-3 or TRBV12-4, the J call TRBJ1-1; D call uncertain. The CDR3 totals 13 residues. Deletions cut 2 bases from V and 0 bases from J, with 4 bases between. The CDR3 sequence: CASSLQVNTEAFF. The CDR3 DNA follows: TGTGCCAGCAGTTTACAGGTGAACACTGAAGCTTTCTTT.